This T cell receptor (beta chain) was captured by sequencing in a study of PD-1 blockade in classical Hodgkin lymphoma. Study as a whole: The patients were dosed with nivolumab 3 mg/kg, infused intravenously every 2 weeks.

Comment on this clone: Its antigen is not identified.

The study, taken as a whole, reports: TCR diversity in CD4+, not CD8+, cells rose significantly by C4D1. Whatever underlies the repertoire differences (possibly disease activity or prior therapy) remains undefined. Any patient who commenced nivolumab under 1 year after ASCT was excluded.

Sequencing was performed with immunoSEQ multiplex PCR; in TCRdb, only in-frame clones are kept and a portion is missing. The table lists approximately 110,000 clones, about nine tenths of them singletons, with under 20% in the top ten. The CDR3 extends over 12 amino acids. Germline V gene sequence: CDR1 SNHLY, CDR2 FYNNEI. Trimming took off 4 bases at V and 4 bases at J, with 7 bases between the two ends. As for time point: cycle 4 day 1 (C4D1), after less than 7 weeks of nivolumab. Relapse was seen in all patients after autologous stem cell transplantation, and brentuximab vedotin exposure was variable.

The receptor was isolated from a human donor with classical Hodgkin lymphoma. Sequencing used peripheral blood mononuclear cells (PBMCs), obtained before the fourth cycle of nivolumab. This chain joins TRBV2 and TRBJ1-2, with no clear D. The CDR3 coding sequence is TGTGCCAGCAGTGTAGCAGGCTATGGCTACACCTTC. Protein sequence: CASSVAGYGYTF.